Presented here are 19 T cell receptor beta chains from one specimen sequenced in a study of OX40 agonist ivuxolimab in advanced cancers. Profiled with immunoSEQ multiplex PCR; TCRdb holds only in-frame clones, not every one. The data contain approximately 40,000 clones, approximately 79% of them seen just once; the ten biggest clones take up roughly 7.5%. The sample here was CD4+ or CD8+ T cells sorted from blood, taken in a trial of the OX40 agonist ivuxolimab. These TCRs come from an adult with an advanced solid tumor such as melanoma, head and neck, liver or kidney cancer.

This clone was counted a few times. The chain couples TRBV2 to TRBJ2-2, with a tentative D call TRBD2 (6 bases). This CDR3 region has 15 residues. Germline values: CDR1 SNHLY, CDR2 FYNNEI. Trimming shortened V by 4 bases and J by 3 bases, and 12 bases separated the two germline ends. The CDR3 bases are TGTGCCAGCAGTGGGACTACCTCGGACACCGGGGAGCTGTTTTTT. Its protein is CASSGTTSDTGELFF.

V and J are TRBV11-3 and TRBJ2-2; 8 nucleotides agree with TRBD1. V shed 6 bases and J 3 bases; nucleotides not matched to a gene: 6. The CDR3 is 15 amino acids. CDR1 and CDR2 (germline): SGHNT, YENEEA. CDR3 sequence (DNA): TGTGCCAGCAGATCCGGGACAGGAGACACCGGGGAGCTGTTTTTT. Its protein is CASRSGTGDTGELFF.

The chain uses TRBV5-6 and TRBJ2-7; D ambiguous. Germline V gene data show CDR1 as SGHDT and CDR2 as YYEEEE. The CDR3 covers 14 residues. V was clipped by 0 bases and J by 2 bases, with 9 bases between them. CDR3: CASSLVPETYEQYF. The DNA of the CDR3 is TGTGCCAGCAGCTTGGTGCCGGAAACCTACGAGCAGTACTTC. Full variable domain (remainder filled in from reference TRBV5-6 and TRBJ2-7): DAGVTQSPTHLIKTRGQQVTLRCSPKSGHDTVSWYQQALGQGPQFIFQYYEEEERQRGNFPDRFSGHQFPNYSSELNVNALLLGDSALYLCASSLVPETYEQYFGPGTRLTVT.

The V call is TRBV5-1, the J call TRBJ2-3, with TRBD2 as a possible D gene (6 bases). Looked up from germline, CDR1 is SGHRS and CDR2 is YFSETQ. Between the trimmed V and J ends, which lost 2 bases and 3 bases, there was a span of 13 bases. The CDR3 covers 15 residues. The CDR3: CASSFRDFPTDTQYF. CDR3 DNA sequence: TGCGCCAGCAGCTTCCGGGACTTCCCTACAGATACGCAGTATTTT.

The chain uses TRBV13 and TRBJ2-3; 7 bases are a match to TRBD2. This CDR3 is built from 16 residues. V lost 5 bases and J lost 1; bases outside the gene matches: 9. Germline CDR1 and CDR2: PRHDT and FYEKMQ (reference sequence). The CDR3 DNA is TGTGCCAGCAGCCGGCTGGGGACTACTGGCACAGATACGCAGTATTTT. It specifies CASSRLGTTGTDTQYF.

The chain recombines TRBV4-3 with TRBJ2-2; D not certain. Trimming left V 4 bases short and J 1 base short, with 7 bases between. The CDR3 sequence is 14 residues long. Germline V gene lookup returns CDR1 LGHNA and CDR2 YSLEER. The chain's CDR3 is CASSPQRNTGELFF. The DNA of the CDR3 is TGCGCCAGCAGCCCTCAACGGAACACCGGGGAGCTGTTTTTT.

This rearrangement joins TRBV5-4 to TRBJ1-1; D gene unclear. The CDR3 covers 15 residues. In germline, CDR1 is SGHNT, CDR2 YYREEE (reference sequence). V lost 2 bases to trimming and J lost 2 bases, with 13 bases between them. Here the CDR3 reads CASSFSTSHNTEAFF. DNA for the CDR3: TGTGCCAGCAGCTTCTCTACCAGCCATAACACTGAAGCTTTCTTT.

The chain carries TRBV5-1 and TRBJ2-3; 12 bases are shared with TRBD1. CDR1 SGHRS and CDR2 YFSETQ come from the germline V gene. The CDR3 has 17 amino acids. The ends lost 5 bases at V and 3 bases at J; junction bases unmatched: 10. The CDR3 spells CASRSTGTGGWTDTQYF. The CDR3 nucleotides read TGCGCCAGCAGATCTACCGGGACAGGGGGCTGGACAGATACGCAGTATTTT.

The chain couples TRBV6-5 to TRBJ2-7, with TRBD1 matching 12 bases. Germline CDR1 is MNHEY and CDR2 is SVGAGI. The CDR3 consists of 14 residues. Germline trimming cut 4 bases from V and 4 bases from J; bases unmatched to any gene: 2. CDR3 coding DNA: TGTGCCAGCAGTTGGGGACAGGGGGCATACGAGCAGTACTTC. Translated: CASSWGQGAYEQYF.

The rearrangement uses TRBV30 and TRBJ2-2, with D perhaps TRBD1 or TRBD2 (5 bases each). The CDR3 totals 14 residues. CDR1 is GTSNPN, CDR2 SVGIG, per germline (reference sequence). The germline V and J ends were trimmed by 3 bases and 1 base, with 9 bases remaining between them. The CDR3 DNA reads as TGTGCCTGGAGAGGGACGAAGAACACCGGGGAGCTGTTTTTT. It is translated as CAWRGTKNTGELFF. Supplemented by reference TRBV30 and TRBJ2-2, the full variable domain reads SQTIHQWPATLVQPVGSPLSLECTVEGTSNPNLYWYRQAAGRGLQLLFYSVGIGQISSEVPQNLSASRPQDRQFILSSKKLLLSDSGFYLCAWRGTKNTGELFFGEGSRLTVL.

CDR3: CASSLALAGNTDTQYF. DNA for the CDR3: TGCGCCAGCAGCTTGGCCCTAGCGGGGAACACAGATACGCAGTATTTT. V is TRBV5-1 and J is TRBJ2-3, with 9 bases aligning to TRBD2. The J segment lost 2 bases and the V segment lost 0 bases, leaving 4 bases of the junction unmatched. The CDR3 covers 16 residues. Germline V gene data show CDR1 as SGHRS and CDR2 as YFSETQ.

This chain connects TRBV19 to TRBJ1-5; TRBD1 matches at 9 bases. The CDR3 is 17 residues long. The germline V gene encodes CDR1 LNHDA and CDR2 SQIVND (reference sequence). The CDR3 DNA sequence: TGTGCTGTCGAGGACGGGACAGGGACCCCTAGCAATCAGCCCCAGCATTTT. Translated: CAVEDGTGTPSNQPQHF.

This CDR3 reads CASRGDRDTDTQYF. DNA of the CDR3: TGTGCCAGCAGAGGGGACAGGGACACAGATACGCAGTATTTT. The V and J genes are TRBV2 and TRBJ2-3; 9 bases align to TRBD1. The CDR3 loop spans 14 amino acids. After removal of 6 bases from V and 2 bases from J, the junction contained 3 bases not matched to a gene. The germline V gene has CDR1 SNHLY and CDR2 FYNNEI.

This clone was picked up a small number of times. This sequence joins TRBV18 and TRBJ2-3, with D perhaps matching TRBD2 (5 bases). V lost 5 bases and J lost 4, with 13 bases in between. The germline V gene has CDR1 KGHSH and CDR2 LQKENI. This CDR3 region has 14 residues. The CDR3 is CASSGGRRADTQYF. CDR3 sequence (DNA): TGTGCCAGCTCAGGAGGTCGTCGGGCAGATACGCAGTATTTT.

V gene TRBV5-1 combines with J gene TRBJ1-1; D not certain. With 3 bases removed from V and 1 base from J, the gap between germline ends came to 10 bases. Germline CDR1 and CDR2: SGHRS and YFSETQ. The CDR3 runs to 14 residues. DNA of the CDR3: TGCGCCAGCAGCTGGACTTTAGGGAACACTGAAGCTTTCTTT. It yields the protein CASSWTLGNTEAFF. The full variable domain, in which reference TRBV5-1 and TRBJ1-1 provide the parts outside the CDR3, is KAGVTQTPRYLIKTRGQQVTLSCSPISGHRSVSWYQQTPGQGLQFLFEYFSETQRNKGNFPGRFSGRQFSNSRSEMNVSTLELGDSALYLCASSWTLGNTEAFFGQGTRLTVV.

This chain connects TRBV16 to TRBJ1-5; TRBD1 agrees at 10 bases. The CDR3 is 16 residues long. Germline V lookup: CDR1 KGHSY, CDR2 FQNENV. The ends lost 2 bases at V and 5 bases at J; junction bases unmatched: 6. The CDR3 region is CASSQLDRGLDQPQHF. The DNA for the CDR3 is TGTGCCAGCAGCCAACTTGACAGGGGGCTCGATCAGCCCCAGCATTTT.

CDR3 region: CASGSGGDYEQYF. The CDR3 coding sequence is TGTGCCAGCGGATCCGGCGGCGACTACGAGCAGTACTTC. The V call is TRBV18, the J call TRBJ2-7; D not certain. The germline gives CDR1 KGHSH, CDR2 LQKENI. The V and J ends lost 8 bases and 3 bases respectively, with 14 bases between them. The length of the CDR3 is 13 residues.

This clone has a single count. The rearrangement links TRBV7-2 to TRBJ1-6; no firm D call. Germline V gene data show CDR1 as SGHTA and CDR2 as FQGNSA. V was shortened by 4 bases and J by 3 bases, with 1 base between the two germline ends. This CDR3 contains 12 residues. The CDR3: CASSYYNSPLHF. The CDR3 DNA reads TGTGCCAGCAGCTACTATAATTCACCCCTCCACTTT.

CDR3 region: CASSESSGSPEAFF. DNA of the CDR3: TGCGCCAGCAGTGAGTCTTCGGGGAGCCCTGAAGCTTTCTTT. The chain combines TRBV10-1 with TRBJ1-1, with unresolved D. V was trimmed by 0 bases and J by 6 bases, leaving 11 bases between them. This CDR3 comprises 14 residues. From germline, CDR1 is WNHNN and CDR2 SYGVQD (reference sequence).